The rows below give T cell receptor beta chains drawn from one sample of a study of naive and memory T cell subsets. TCRdb redid the calling of the UMI-ligation and nested PCR reads with MiXCR, one entry per CDR3 protein. The sample has about 25,000 distinct CDR3 sequences, around 4.9% seen once. The sample consisted of blood. All receptors come from an adult in good health. Both conserved end residues are part of each CDR3. The D gene is left open where the match is weak. A row's size may be missing; if present it is once, few, many or a size class.

TRBD1	many	TRBV4-3	TRBJ1-5	TGCGCCAGCAGCCAAGGGACAGGTCTGCACAATCAGCCCCAGCATTTT	CASSQGTGLHNQPQHF
TRBD2	few	TRBV29-1	TRBJ2-3	TGCAGCGTTGCACCCGAAGGATTAGCGGGAGTGGCGCAGTATTTT	CSVAPEGLAGVAQYF
-	many	TRBV27	TRBJ2-2	TGTGCCAGCAGTTTAAGGGGGAACACCGGGGAGCTGTTTTTT	CASSLRGNTGELFF
-	many	TRBV29-1	TRBJ1-5	TGCAGCGTTCAAGGGGGGGGCAATCAGCCCCAGCATTTT	CSVQGGGNQPQHF
TRBD1	few	TRBV5-4	TRBJ2-7	TGTGCCAGCAGCCGTGACAGGGGGCTTGACGAGCAGTACTTC	CASSRDRGLDEQYF
-	many	TRBV9	TRBJ2-1	TGTGCCAGCAGCGTAGTCGGTCGGAGGGCTTCCTACAATGAGCAGTTCTTC	CASSVVGRRASYNEQFF
-	many	TRBV14	TRBJ2-7	TGTGCCAGCAGCCAAGACGGGGTGACGACAAAGTACTTC	CASSQDGVTTKYF
-	many	TRBV5-5	TRBJ2-2	TGTGCCAGCAGCTTGATTCCGACAGGGAACACCGGGGAGCTGTTTTTT	CASSLIPTGNTGELFF
-	many	TRBV5-1	TRBJ2-1	TGCGCCAGCAGCCTCCGGGAATTGGATGAGCAGTTCTTC	CASSLRELDEQFF
-	medium-sized	TRBV28	TRBJ2-1	TGTGCCAGCAGTTACGGTTACAATGAGCAGTTCTTC	CASSYGYNEQFF
TRBD2	many	TRBV7-9	TRBJ2-5	TGTGCCAGCAGCTTACCCGGGACTAGCGGACACCAAGAGACCCAGTACTTC	CASSLPGTSGHQETQYF
-	many	TRBV27	TRBJ1-5	TGTGCCAGCAGTTTGACGAGGGGACAAAGGCCCCAGCATTTT	CASSLTRGQRPQHF
TRBD2	few	TRBV6-6	TRBJ2-5	TGTGCCAGCAGTTTTGGGGGATCGGGAGGGACCCAGTACTTC	CASSFGGSGGTQYF
-	many	TRBV4-2	TRBJ2-1	TGTGCCAGCAGCCAAGATGGGGGACCCTCCGTTGAGCAGTTCTTC	CASSQDGGPSVEQFF
-	few	TRBV30	TRBJ2-7	TGTGCCTGGAGTGTTAAGTTCGAGCAGTACTTC	CAWSVKFEQYF
-	-	TRBV12-3/TRBV12-4	TRBJ1-5	TGTGCCAGTACAGGGTTAGCTCAGCCCCAGCATTTT	CASTGLAQPQHF
-	many	TRBV30	TRBJ2-7	TGTGCCTGGGGAGGGAACTCCTACGAGCAGTACTTC	CAWGGNSYEQYF
-	many	TRBV20-1	TRBJ2-3	TGCAGTGCCCACGATAGGACCGGTTTGAGCACAGATACGCAGTATTTT	CSAHDRTGLSTDTQYF
TRBD2	many	TRBV20-1	TRBJ2-3	TGCAGTGCTAGAGTTTTTAGCGGGAGGGCGGATACGCAGTATTTT	CSARVFSGRADTQYF
-	many	TRBV11-2	TRBJ1-1	TGTGCCAGCAGCTTAGGTGGGGGGAGGGGAGCTTTCTTT	CASSLGGGRGAFF
TRBD2	few	TRBV30	TRBJ2-1	TGTGCCTGGTACGGGACTAGCGGGAGCTCCTACAATGAGCAGTTCTTC	CAWYGTSGSSYNEQFF
-	many	TRBV4-1	TRBJ2-3	TGCGCCAGCAGCCAGTCGACCACAGATACGCAGTATTTT	CASSQSTTDTQYF
TRBD2	many	TRBV5-1	TRBJ2-1	TGCGCCAGCAGTTTGCTAGCGGGAGACCCAGCGGACAATGAGCAGTTCTTC	CASSLLAGDPADNEQFF
-	many	TRBV29-1	TRBJ1-1	TGCAGCGTGCACCCTGAATCATCTGCGAACACTGAAGCTTTCTTT	CSVHPESSANTEAFF
-	many	TRBV6-5	TRBJ2-3	TGTGCCAGCAGTTACGATCCCACAGATACGCAGTATTTT	CASSYDPTDTQYF
-	many	TRBV7-2	TRBJ1-5	TGTGCCAGCAGCTTATCTGGATCTAGCAATCAGCCCCAGCATTTT	CASSLSGSSNQPQHF
TRBD2	many	TRBV5-1	TRBJ2-1	TGCGCCAGCAGCAATGGACTAGCGGGGTCCCGAACTAATGAGCAGTTCTTC	CASSNGLAGSRTNEQFF
-	many	TRBV29-1	TRBJ2-5	TGCAGCGTCCGACCGGAATTGGAGACCCAGTACTTC	CSVRPELETQYF
-	many	TRBV7-6	TRBJ2-1	TGTGCCAGCAGCTCCCAACCTTCACAGGCCCACTCGTACAATGAGCAGTTCTTC	CASSSQPSQAHSYNEQFF
-	many	TRBV28	TRBJ2-5	TGTGCCAGCAGTTTAGAGGGCCAAGAGACCCAGTACTTC	CASSLEGQETQYF
-	many	TRBV7-9	TRBJ1-4	TGTGCCAGCAGCTTCGCCCGCGAAACTAATGAAAAACTGTTTTTT	CASSFARETNEKLFF
TRBD1	many	TRBV13	TRBJ2-6	TGTGCCAGCAGCTTAGGGGACAGGGGGAACGGGGCCAACGTCCTGACTTTC	CASSLGDRGNGANVLTF
-	many	TRBV7-2	TRBJ2-2	TGTGCCAGCAGCTGGCGTGGGGCAGGGGAGCTGTTTTTT	CASSWRGAGELFF
-	-	TRBV4-3	TRBJ2-3	TGCGCCAGCAGCCAAGCCGGGGGAGATACGCAGTATTTT	CASSQAGGDTQYF
-	many	TRBV7-2	TRBJ2-7	TGTGCCAGCAGCTCCCTAGGAGGCGGCGAGCAGTACTTC	CASSSLGGGEQYF
-	-	TRBV4-3	TRBJ2-7	TGCGCCAGCAGCCAAGATTGGAATGCGGCTTCCTACGAGCAGTACTTC	CASSQDWNAASYEQYF
-	many	TRBV5-1	TRBJ2-1	TGCGCCAGCCGGGGAAGGGACCCTGGGCAGTTCTTC	CASRGRDPGQFF
-	few	TRBV28	TRBJ2-7	TGTGCCTCTCGTGGATGGGAACGCGAGCAGTACTTC	CASRGWEREQYF
TRBD1	many	TRBV27	TRBJ2-1	TGTGCCAGCAGACCCCCCCGACAGGGAAGCTTCAATGAGCAGTTCTTC	CASRPPRQGSFNEQFF
TRBD1	many	TRBV20-1	TRBJ2-3	TGCAGTGCTAGAGGACAGGGGAGAAGCACAGATACGCAGTATTTT	CSARGQGRSTDTQYF
-	many	TRBV6-5	TRBJ1-2	TGTGCCAGCAGTTACGACTCATCCTATGGCTACACCTTC	CASSYDSSYGYTF
-	many	TRBV30	TRBJ1-5	TGTGCCTGGAGTCGCCAGGGCGGGCAGCCCCAGCATTTT	CAWSRQGGQPQHF
-	many	TRBV6-5	TRBJ2-7	TGTGCCAGCACCGAAACACAGGGTGGGCCCTACGAGCAGTACTTC	CASTETQGGPYEQYF
-	many	TRBV4-1	TRBJ1-2	TGCGCCAGCAGCCAAGTAGGGACATACGGTGGCTACACCTTC	CASSQVGTYGGYTF
TRBD2	medium-sized	TRBV20-1	TRBJ2-3	TGCAGTGCTAGAACCGGGACTAGCGGGAGGGCTGCAGATACGCAGTATTTT	CSARTGTSGRAADTQYF
-	many	TRBV15	TRBJ2-1	TGTGCCACCAGCAGAGATCAAAAAGGGTTGAATGAGCAGTTCTTC	CATSRDQKGLNEQFF
TRBD1	many	TRBV6-1	TRBJ1-3	TGTGCCAGCAGTGAGGGACAGCCCTCTGGAAACACCATATATTTT	CASSEGQPSGNTIYF
-	many	TRBV29-1	TRBJ2-7	TGCAGCGTTGGGGGGGAGCAGGGAGGCTACGAGCAGTACTTC	CSVGGEQGGYEQYF